This note documents a single TCR beta chain sequence. The repertoire was sequenced with immunoSEQ multiplex PCR; TCRdb's copy has only in-frame clones and lacks some. The sample lists about 150,000 clones; 88% were seen once. These data belong to a study of blood T cell repertoires in COVID-19. On the study more broadly: Sites in the United States, Italy and Spain provided acute and convalescent COVID-19 samples.

The V gene's germline CDR1 is SQVTM and CDR2 ANQGSEA. V lost 7 bases, J lost 4 bases, and 9 bases stayed unmatched. The CDR3 extends over 14 amino acids. This clonotype originated in a man aged 50-60 years who had recovered from COVID-19. The chain recombines TRBV29-1 with TRBJ2-3, with 9 bases fitting TRBD2. What was sequenced was peripheral blood. The DNA for the CDR3 is TGCAGCGGATTGCCGATAGCGGGAGCAGATACGCAGTATTTT. Translation gives CSGLPIAGADTQYF.